This entry lists 12 T cell receptor beta chains sequenced from one sample in a study of blood T cell repertoires in COVID-19. The data were produced by immunoSEQ multiplex PCR, yet TCRdb's version contains in-frame clones alone and is incomplete. This sample carries about 140,000 clones, about 88% of them seen once, and the ten largest clones take about 2.5%. The sequenced sample was peripheral blood. The receptors stem from a human donor with COVID-19, enrolled during active disease. The donor label of this sample is uncertain.

V gene TRBV30 combines with J gene TRBJ2-2; 7 nucleotides line up with TRBD1. This CDR3 spans 14 amino acids. V trimming: 4 bases; J trimming: 4 bases; junction bases outside the gene matches: 6. Germline loops: CDR1 GTSNPN, CDR2 SVGIG (reference sequence). CDR3 amino acids: CAWTGAGGTGELFF. In DNA, the CDR3 is TGTGCCTGGACTGGGGCAGGGGGCACCGGGGAGCTGTTTTTT.

This clone was observed a handful of times. The rearrangement joins TRBV7-3 to TRBJ2-3; D not resolved. The CDR3 runs to 16 residues. Germline-derived CDR1 and CDR2 are SGHTA and FQGTGA. V dropped 4 bases and J dropped 0 bases, with 14 bases sitting between them. Written as DNA, the CDR3 is TGTGCCAGCAGCTCCCTCCTAAGAGGAAGCACAGATACGCAGTATTTT. Translated, it gives CASSSLLRGSTDTQYF.

This chain joins TRBV28 and TRBJ2-6, with D tentatively TRBD2 (5 bases). The CDR3 length is 15 residues. The germline V gene encodes CDR1 MDHEN and CDR2 SYDVKM. Trimming took 1 base from V and 2 from J, leaving 6 bases between them. The CDR3 reads CASSLSSTGANVLTF. DNA of the CDR3: TGTGCCAGCAGTTTATCTAGCACTGGGGCCAACGTCCTGACTTTC.

The rearrangement joins TRBV10-3 to TRBJ2-6; 8 positions match TRBD2. Germline V CDR1 and CDR2: ENHRY, SYGVKD. The CDR3 covers 18 residues. V shed 2 bases and J 0 bases; nucleotides not matched to a gene: 6. The CDR3 DNA is TGTGCCATCAGTGAGGTAGCGGGACAAAACTCTGGGGCCAACGTCCTGACTTTC. Translating gives CAISEVAGQNSGANVLTF.

V and J are TRBV19 and TRBJ1-5, with TRBD1 as a possible D gene (5 bases). Germline assignment: CDR1 LNHDA and CDR2 SQIVND (reference sequence). The ends were cut back, 5 bases at V and 1 base at J, with 12 bases in the middle. This CDR3 is built from 15 residues. This chain's CDR3 is CASSLGGGSNQPQHF. The CDR3 nucleotides read TGTGCCAGTAGTCTCGGGGGGGGAAGCAATCAGCCCCAGCATTTT.

This clone was observed a single time. The chain employs TRBV6-5 and TRBJ1-1, with TRBD1 as a possible D gene (5 bases). The CDR3 is 15 amino acids. V lost 1 base and J 0 bases, leaving 9 bases between the germline ends. Germline V CDR1 and CDR2: MNHEY, SVGAGI. As DNA, the CDR3 is TGTGCCAGCAGTTACTTTCAGGACATGAACACTGAAGCTTTCTTT. Translated, it gives CASSYFQDMNTEAFF.

J is TRBJ2-1 and V is TRBV5-6; TRBD1 aligns across 7 bases. The CDR3 length is 12 residues. CDR1 and CDR2 (germline): SGHDT, YYEEEE. The V and J ends lost 3 bases and 7 bases, in that order; junction bases with no gene match: 1. The DNA for the CDR3 is TGTGCCAGCAGCTCGACAGGGAATGAGCAGTTCTTC. Translation: CASSSTGNEQFF.

This chain uses TRBV2 with TRBJ2-1, with 10 bases that match TRBD1. The V gene end was trimmed by 5 bases and the J gene end by 6 bases; junction bases not matched to a gene: 1. The CDR3 runs 13 residues. Germline-derived CDR1 and CDR2 are SNHLY and FYNNEI. In DNA form, the CDR3 reads TGTGCCAGCAGTCGGGACAGGGGCAATGAGCAGTTCTTC. It yields the protein CASSRDRGNEQFF.

The chain couples TRBV19 to TRBJ1-1, with D perhaps matching TRBD1 (5 bases). The CDR3 contains 16 residues. Trimming removed 4 bases from V and 1 base from J, with 16 bases in between. Per germline, CDR1 LNHDA and CDR2 SQIVND (reference sequence). The CDR3 coding sequence is TGTGCCAGTAGTACCCTTTTTGGGAGGGGGAACACTGAAGCTTTCTTT. It codes for CASSTLFGRGNTEAFF. The variable domain in full, with the rest retrieved from reference TRBV19 and TRBJ1-1, is DGGITQSPKYLFRKEGQNVTLSCEQNLNHDAMYWYRQDPGQGLRLIYYSQIVNDFQKGDIAEGYSVSREKKESFPLTVTSAQKNPTAFYLCASSTLFGRGNTEAFFGQGTRLTVV.

The chain uses TRBV7-9 and TRBJ1-4; 8 nucleotides line up with TRBD1. This CDR3 spans 14 amino acids. V was pared by 5 bases and J by 5 bases, with 4 bases of the junction left unmatched. In germline, CDR1 is SEHNR, CDR2 FQNEAQ (reference sequence). CDR3 nucleotides: TGTGCCAGCAGCCCGACAGGGGAAAATGAAAAACTGTTTTTT. Translated, it gives CASSPTGENEKLFF.

This chain joins TRBV5-1 and TRBJ2-1; 7 bases agree with TRBD1. Germline CDR1 SGHRS, CDR2 YFSETQ. The CDR3 length is 14 residues. The V segment lost 2 bases and the J segment 6 bases; nucleotides outside the gene matches: 5. The CDR3 bases are TGCGCCAGCAGCTTAGAACAGGGGATCAATGAGCAGTTCTTC. This codes for CASSLEQGINEQFF.

The chain combines TRBV4-1 with TRBJ2-1, with 8 positions matching TRBD2. V was pared by 1 base and J by 8 bases, with 7 bases of the junction left unmatched. Germline CDR1 reads MGHRA; CDR2 reads YSYEKL. The CDR3 contains 15 residues. The CDR3 sequence is CASSQAAVGGDEQFF. CDR3 in DNA: TGCGCCAGCAGCCAAGCTGCCGTCGGGGGGGATGAGCAGTTCTTC.